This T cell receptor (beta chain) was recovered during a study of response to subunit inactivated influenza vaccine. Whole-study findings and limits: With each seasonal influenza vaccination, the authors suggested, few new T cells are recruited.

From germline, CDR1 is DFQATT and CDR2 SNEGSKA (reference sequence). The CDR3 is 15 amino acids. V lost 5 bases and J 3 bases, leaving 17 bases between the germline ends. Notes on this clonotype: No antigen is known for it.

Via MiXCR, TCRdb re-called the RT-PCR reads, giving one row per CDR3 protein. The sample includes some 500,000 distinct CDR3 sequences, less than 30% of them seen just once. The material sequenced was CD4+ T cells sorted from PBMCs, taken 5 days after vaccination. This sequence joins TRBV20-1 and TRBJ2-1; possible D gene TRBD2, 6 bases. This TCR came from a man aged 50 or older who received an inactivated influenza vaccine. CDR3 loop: CSAPKLAIGYNEQFF. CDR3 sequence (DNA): TGCAGTGCTCCTAAGCTAGCGATCGGCTACAATGAGCAGTTCTTC.